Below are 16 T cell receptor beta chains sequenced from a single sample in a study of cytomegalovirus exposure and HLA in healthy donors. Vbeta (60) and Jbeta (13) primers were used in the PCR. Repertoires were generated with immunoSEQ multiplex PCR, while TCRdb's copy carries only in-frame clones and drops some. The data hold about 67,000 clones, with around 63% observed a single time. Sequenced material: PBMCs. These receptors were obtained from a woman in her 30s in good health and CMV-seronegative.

The CDR3 loop is CSVEERGTYTDTQYF. CDR3 DNA: TGCAGCGTTGAAGAGCGGGGGACCTACACAGATACGCAGTATTTT. V usage is TRBV29-1 and J usage is TRBJ2-3; 7 nucleotides align to TRBD2. This CDR3 spans 15 amino acids. The germline V gene encodes CDR1 SQVTM and CDR2 ANQGSEA. The junction had 5 bases not matched to a gene; V was cut back by 0 bases and J by 2 bases.

CDR3 sequence (DNA): TGTGCCAGCAGGACTAGCGGTAATGAGCAGTTCTTC. Amino acids: CASRTSGNEQFF. The rearrangement joins TRBV6-1 to TRBJ2-1, with 9 bases fitting TRBD2. This CDR3 spans 12 amino acids. V shed 6 bases, J shed 7 bases, and the junction held 1 base outside the gene matches. The V gene's germline CDR1 is MNHNS and CDR2 SASEGT.

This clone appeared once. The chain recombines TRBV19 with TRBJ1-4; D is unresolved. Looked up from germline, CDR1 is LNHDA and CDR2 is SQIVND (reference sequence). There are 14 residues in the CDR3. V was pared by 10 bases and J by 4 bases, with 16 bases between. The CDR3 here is CATNFGVSNEKLFF. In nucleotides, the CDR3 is TGTGCCACGAACTTCGGAGTGAGTAATGAAAAACTGTTTTTT.

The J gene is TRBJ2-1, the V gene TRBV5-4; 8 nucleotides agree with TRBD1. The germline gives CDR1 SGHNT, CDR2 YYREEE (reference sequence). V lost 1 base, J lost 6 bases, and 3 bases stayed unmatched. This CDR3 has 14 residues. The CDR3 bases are TGTGCCAGCAGCTTGACAGGGGGTCGCAATGAGCAGTTCTTC. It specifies CASSLTGGRNEQFF.

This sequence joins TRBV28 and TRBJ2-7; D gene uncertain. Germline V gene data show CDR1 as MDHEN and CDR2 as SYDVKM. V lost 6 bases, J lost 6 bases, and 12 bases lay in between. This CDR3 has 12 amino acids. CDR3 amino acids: CASRSQRGEQYF. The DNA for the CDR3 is TGTGCCAGCAGGTCGCAGAGAGGCGAGCAGTACTTC.

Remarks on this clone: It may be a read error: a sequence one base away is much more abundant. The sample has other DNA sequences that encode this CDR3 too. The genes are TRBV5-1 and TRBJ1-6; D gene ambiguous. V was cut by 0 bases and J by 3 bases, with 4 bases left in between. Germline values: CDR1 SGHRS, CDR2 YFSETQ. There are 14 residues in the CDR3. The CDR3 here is CASSLGVYNSPLHF. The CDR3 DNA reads TGCGCCAGCAGCTTGGGAGTCTATAATTCACCCCTCCACTTT.

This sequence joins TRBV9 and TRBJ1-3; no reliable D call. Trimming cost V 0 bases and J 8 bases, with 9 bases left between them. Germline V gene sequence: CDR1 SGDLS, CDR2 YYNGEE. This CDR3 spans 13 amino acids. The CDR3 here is CASSVGSADTIYF. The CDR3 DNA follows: TGTGCCAGCAGCGTAGGTTCGGCGGACACCATATATTTT.

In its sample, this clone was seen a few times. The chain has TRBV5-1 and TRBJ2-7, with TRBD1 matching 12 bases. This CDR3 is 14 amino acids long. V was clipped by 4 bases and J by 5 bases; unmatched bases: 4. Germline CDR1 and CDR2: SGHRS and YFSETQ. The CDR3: CASSPGTGGDEQYF. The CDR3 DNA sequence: TGCGCCAGCAGCCCCGGGACAGGGGGCGACGAGCAGTACTTC.

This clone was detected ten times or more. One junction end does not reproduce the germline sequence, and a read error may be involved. The chain's CDR3 is CASREGRVSNEKLFF. Written as DNA, the CDR3 is TGTGCCAGCAGAGAAGGACGGGTCTCAAATGAAAAACTGTTTTTT. The V gene is TRBV2, the J gene TRBJ1-4; the D is unclear. The CDR3 contains 15 residues. Per the germline V gene, CDR1 is SNHLY and CDR2 is FYNNEI. The full variable domain, its missing parts supplied by reference TRBV2 and TRBJ1-4, is EPEVTQTPSHQVTQMGQEVILRCVPISNHLYFYWYRQILGQKVEFLVSFYNNEISEKSEIFDDQFSVERPDGSNFTLKIRSTKLEDSAMYFCASREGRVSNEKLFFGSGTQLSVL.

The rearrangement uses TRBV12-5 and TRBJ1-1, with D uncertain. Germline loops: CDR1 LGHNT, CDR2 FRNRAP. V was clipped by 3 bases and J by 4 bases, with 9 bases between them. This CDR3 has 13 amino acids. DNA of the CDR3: TGTGCTAGTGGTTTCGAGGATCTCACTGAAGCTTTCTTT. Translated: CASGFEDLTEAFF.

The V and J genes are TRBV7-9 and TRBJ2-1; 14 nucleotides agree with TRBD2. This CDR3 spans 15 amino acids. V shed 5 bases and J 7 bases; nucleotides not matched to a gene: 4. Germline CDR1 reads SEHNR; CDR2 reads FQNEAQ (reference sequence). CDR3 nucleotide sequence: TGTGCCAGCAGCCCGACTAGCGGGGGGGTAAATGAGCAGTTCTTC. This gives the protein CASSPTSGGVNEQFF.

The CDR3, as DNA: TGTGCTAGTGGTCCCGGGACAGGGGCCCTCTCTGGGGCCAACGTCCTGACTTTC. It encodes CASGPGTGALSGANVLTF. The chain recombines TRBV12-5 with TRBJ2-6, with 10 bases matching TRBD1. V was clipped by 5 bases and J by 0 bases; unmatched bases: 7. This CDR3 spans 18 amino acids. Germline-derived CDR1 and CDR2 are LGHNT and FRNRAP.

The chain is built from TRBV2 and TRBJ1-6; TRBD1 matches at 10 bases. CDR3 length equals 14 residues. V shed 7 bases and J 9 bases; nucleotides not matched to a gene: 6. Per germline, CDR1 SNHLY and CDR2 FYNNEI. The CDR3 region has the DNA TGTGCCAGCAACCGGGACAGGGGAGGTTCACCCCTCCACTTT. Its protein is CASNRDRGGSPLHF.

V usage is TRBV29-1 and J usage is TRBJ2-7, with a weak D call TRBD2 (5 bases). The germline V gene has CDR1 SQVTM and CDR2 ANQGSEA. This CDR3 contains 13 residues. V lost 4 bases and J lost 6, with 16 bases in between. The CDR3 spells CSVAQSTGGEQYF. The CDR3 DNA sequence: TGCAGCGTTGCCCAAAGCACCGGAGGCGAGCAGTACTTC.

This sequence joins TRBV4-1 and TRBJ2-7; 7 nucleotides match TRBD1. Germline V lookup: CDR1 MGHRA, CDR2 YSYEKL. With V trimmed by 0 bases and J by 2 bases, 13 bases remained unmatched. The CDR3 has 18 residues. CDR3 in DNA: TGCGCCAGCAGCCAAGAAGGGGGCTTCGTCAGGGGAGCCTACGAGCAGTACTTC. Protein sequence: CASSQEGGFVRGAYEQYF.

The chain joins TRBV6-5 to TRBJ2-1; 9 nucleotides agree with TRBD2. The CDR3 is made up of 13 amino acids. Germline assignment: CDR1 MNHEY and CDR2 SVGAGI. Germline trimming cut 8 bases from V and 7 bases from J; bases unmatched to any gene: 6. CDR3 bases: TGTGCCAGCTCGCGGGGGGGAAGGAATGAGCAGTTCTTC. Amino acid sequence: CASSRGGRNEQFF.